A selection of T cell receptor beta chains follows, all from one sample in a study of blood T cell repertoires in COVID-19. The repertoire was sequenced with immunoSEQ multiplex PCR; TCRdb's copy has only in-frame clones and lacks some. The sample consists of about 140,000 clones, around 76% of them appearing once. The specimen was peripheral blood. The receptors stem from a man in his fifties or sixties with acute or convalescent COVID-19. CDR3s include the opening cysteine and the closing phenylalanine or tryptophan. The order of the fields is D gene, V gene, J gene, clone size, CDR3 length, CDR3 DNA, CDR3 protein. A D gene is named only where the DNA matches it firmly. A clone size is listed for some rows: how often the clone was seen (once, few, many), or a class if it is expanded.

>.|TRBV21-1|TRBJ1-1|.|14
TGTGCCAGCAGCGATGGACAGGGGAACACTGAAGCTTTCTTT
CASSDGQGNTEAFF
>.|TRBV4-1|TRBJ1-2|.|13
TGCGCCAGCAGCCAACCGACCGGGTATGGCTACACCTTC
CASSQPTGYGYTF
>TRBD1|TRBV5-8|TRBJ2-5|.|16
TGTGCCAGCAGCTTGGAGGGGACAGGGTCGTCGGGGACCCAGTACTTC
CASSLEGTGSSGTQYF
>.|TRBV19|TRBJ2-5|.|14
TGTGCCAGTAGTCAAAAGCGGGACCAAGAGACCCAGTACTTC
CASSQKRDQETQYF
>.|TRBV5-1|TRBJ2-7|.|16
TGCGCCAGCAGCTTGGGGGGACACCCATCAGGGGTCGAGCAGTACTTC
CASSLGGHPSGVEQYF
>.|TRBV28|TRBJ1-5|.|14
TGTGCCAGCACCTGGGCGGGGTACAATCAGCCCCAGCATTTT
CASTWAGYNQPQHF
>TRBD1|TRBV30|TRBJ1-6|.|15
TGTGCCTGGAGTGTACAGGGGGGATTCGGGTCACCCCTCCACTTT
CAWSVQGGFGSPLHF
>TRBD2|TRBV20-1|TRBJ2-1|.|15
TGCAGTGCCAGTTCGGCGGGACTAGAGGATAATGAGCAGTTCTTC
CSASSAGLEDNEQFF
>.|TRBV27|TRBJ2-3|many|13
TGTGCCAGCAGTTTATTGGGCGCAGATACGCAGTATTTT
CASSLLGADTQYF
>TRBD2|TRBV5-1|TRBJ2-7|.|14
TGCGCCAGCAGCCTGACTAGCGGAACCTACGAGCAGTACTTC
CASSLTSGTYEQYF
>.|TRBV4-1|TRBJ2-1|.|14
TGCGCCAGCAGCCAAGAAGTAGTTTACAATGAGCAGTTCTTC
CASSQEVVYNEQFF
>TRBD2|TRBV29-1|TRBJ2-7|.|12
TGCAGCGTTGGGGACTATTCCTACGAGCAGTACTTC
CSVGDYSYEQYF
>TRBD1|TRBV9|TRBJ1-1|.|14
TGTGCCAGCAGCGTAGAGGGGGCAGACGGTGAAGCTTTCTTT
CASSVEGADGEAFF
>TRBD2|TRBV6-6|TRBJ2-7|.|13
TGTGCCAGCGGGACTAGCGGTCCCCACGAGCAGTACTTC
CASGTSGPHEQYF
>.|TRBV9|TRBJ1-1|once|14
TGTGCCAGCAGCGTCAGGGTGGGGGGGACTGAAGCTTTCTTT
CASSVRVGGTEAFF
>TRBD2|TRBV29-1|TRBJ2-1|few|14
TGCAGCGTTGAGACTAGCGGGAGGAGGAATGAGCAGTTCTTC
CSVETSGRRNEQFF
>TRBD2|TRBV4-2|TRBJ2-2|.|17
TGTGCCAGCAGCCAAGATCGACTAGCGGGAGGGGTAGGGGAGCTGTTTTTT
CASSQDRLAGGVGELFF
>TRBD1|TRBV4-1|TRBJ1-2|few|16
TGCGCCAGCAGCCAGGGTAGACAGGGGGCAAGAACTGGCTACACCTTC
CASSQGRQGARTGYTF
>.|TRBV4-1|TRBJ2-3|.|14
TGCGCCAGCAGCCTACAGGGCGACACAGATACGCAGTATTTT
CASSLQGDTDTQYF
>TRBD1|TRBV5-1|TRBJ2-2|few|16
TGCGCCAGCAGATTGGAGCGGACAGGGACCACCGGGGAGCTGTTTTTT
CASRLERTGTTGELFF
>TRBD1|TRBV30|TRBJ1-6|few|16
TGTGCCTGGAGTGTCTCGGGACAGGGAGTGAATTCACCCCTCCACTTT
CAWSVSGQGVNSPLHF
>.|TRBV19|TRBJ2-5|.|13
TGTGCCAGTAGTAACAGATTACAAGAGACCCAGTACTTC
CASSNRLQETQYF
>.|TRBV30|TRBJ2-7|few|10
TGTGCCTGGAGCAAGCACGAGCAGTACTTC
CAWSKHEQYF
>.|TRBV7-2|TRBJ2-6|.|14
TGTGCCAGCAGCCCCGGTACTGGGGCCAACGTCCTGACTTTC
CASSPGTGANVLTF
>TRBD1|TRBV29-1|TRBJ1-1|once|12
TGCAGCGTGGGACAGAGCGAGAGGGGGGCTTTCTTT
CSVGQSERGAFF
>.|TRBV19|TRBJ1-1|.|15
TGTGCCAGTAGTATTGCAAGGGGCAGGAACACTGAAGCTTTCTTT
CASSIARGRNTEAFF
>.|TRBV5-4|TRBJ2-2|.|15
TGTGCCAGCAGCCAGGACCCTAGGGGAACCGGGGAGCTGTTTTTT
CASSQDPRGTGELFF
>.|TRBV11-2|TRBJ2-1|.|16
TGTGCCAGCAGCTTAACAGCCGGAAACTCCTACAATGAGCAGTTCTTC
CASSLTAGNSYNEQFF
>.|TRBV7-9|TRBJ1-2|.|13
TGTGCCAGCAGTTATATGATGTCTAATGGCTACACCTTC
CASSYMMSNGYTF
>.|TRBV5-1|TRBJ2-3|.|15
TGCGCCAGCAGCTTGTTGGGGCCCCCCACAGATACGCAGTATTTT
CASSLLGPPTDTQYF
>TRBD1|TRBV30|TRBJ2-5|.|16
TGTGCCTGGAGTGTAATAAGGGCAGGGGGCCTGGAGACCCAGTACTTC
CAWSVIRAGGLETQYF
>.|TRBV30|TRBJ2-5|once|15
TGTGCCTGGACCCTGGCGGGTCTCAAAGGGGAGACCCAGTACTTC
CAWTLAGLKGETQYF
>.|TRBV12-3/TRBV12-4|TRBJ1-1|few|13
TGTGCCAGCAGCCGGGGGGGATCCACTGAAGCTTTCTTT
CASSRGGSTEAFF
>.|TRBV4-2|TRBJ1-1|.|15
TGTGCCAGCAGCCAAGGGGACGCGGGGGACACTGAAGCTTTCTTT
CASSQGDAGDTEAFF
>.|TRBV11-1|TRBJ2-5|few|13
TGTGCCAGCAGCTTCGGTCAGGGGGGGACCCAGTACTTC
CASSFGQGGTQYF
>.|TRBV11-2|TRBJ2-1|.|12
TGTGCCAGCAGCTCTAGAGGAATTGAGCAGTTCTTC
CASSSRGIEQFF
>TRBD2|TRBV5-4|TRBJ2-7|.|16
TGTGCCAGCAGCCCCGGGACTAGCGGGGGAATTTACGAGCAGTACTTC
CASSPGTSGGIYEQYF
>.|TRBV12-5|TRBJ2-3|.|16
TGTGCTAGTGGTGTGCGAGGTGACGGCAGCACAGATACGCAGTATTTT
CASGVRGDGSTDTQYF
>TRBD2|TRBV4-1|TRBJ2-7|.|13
TGCGCCAGCAGCCCGGGGGGCTCCTACGAGCAGTACTTC
CASSPGGSYEQYF
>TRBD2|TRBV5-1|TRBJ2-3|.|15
TGCGCCAGCACGACTAGCGGGAGTAACACAGATACGCAGTATTTT
CASTTSGSNTDTQYF
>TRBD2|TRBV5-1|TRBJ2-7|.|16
TGCGCCAGCAGCCTCGGGACTAGCGGATTGACCTACGAGCAGTACTTC
CASSLGTSGLTYEQYF
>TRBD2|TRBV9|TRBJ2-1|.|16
TGTGCCAGCAGCGTCACTCCCGCGGGAGTTAGCGATGAGCAGTTCTTC
CASSVTPAGVSDEQFF
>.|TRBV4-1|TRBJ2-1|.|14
TGCGCCAGCAGCCCCGGGACACCTTACAATGAGCAGTTCTTC
CASSPGTPYNEQFF
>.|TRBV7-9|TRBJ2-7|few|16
TGTGCCAGCAGCTTATACCCGGGAGACCTCTCCTACGAGCAGTACTTC
CASSLYPGDLSYEQYF
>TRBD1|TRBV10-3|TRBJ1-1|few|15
TGTGCCATCAGTGAGCGAGGACAGGGGATCACTGAAGCTTTCTTT
CAISERGQGITEAFF
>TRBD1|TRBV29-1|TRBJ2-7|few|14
TGCAGCGTTGAAGACCAGGGGGAAGGATACGAGCAGTACTTC
CSVEDQGEGYEQYF
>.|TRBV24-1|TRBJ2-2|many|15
TGTGCCACCAGTGACCGAACAGTACCCACCGGGGAGCTGTTTTTT
CATSDRTVPTGELFF
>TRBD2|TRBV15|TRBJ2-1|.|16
TGTGCCACCAGCAGAGATCCGGGGGGGACCTACAATGAGCAGTTCTTC
CATSRDPGGTYNEQFF
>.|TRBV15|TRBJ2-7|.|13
TGTGCCACCAGCAGAGGGGCCTCCTCCGAGCAGTACTTC
CATSRGASSEQYF
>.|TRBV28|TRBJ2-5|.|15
TGTGCCAGCAGTTTGCCTGAGACAGCGCAAGAGACCCAGTACTTC
CASSLPETAQETQYF
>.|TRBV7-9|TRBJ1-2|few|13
TGTGCCAGCAGCCAGGGACACCTCTATGGCTACACCTTC
CASSQGHLYGYTF
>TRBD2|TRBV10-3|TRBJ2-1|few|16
TGTGCCATCAGTGAGTCGGGTAGCGGGGGCTACAATGAGCAGTTCTTC
CAISESGSGGYNEQFF
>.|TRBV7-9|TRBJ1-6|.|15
TGTGCCAGCACTCTTACGGCAGGGAAGGAATCACCCCTCCACTTT
CASTLTAGKESPLHF
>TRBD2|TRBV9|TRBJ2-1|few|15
TGTGCCAGCAGCGTAGGCGGGAGGTCCCGCAATGAGCAGTTCTTC
CASSVGGRSRNEQFF
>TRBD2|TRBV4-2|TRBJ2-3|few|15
TGTGCCAGCAGCCAAGTAGCGGGTCGGTTTGATACGCAGTATTTT
CASSQVAGRFDTQYF